This T cell receptor beta chain emerged from a study of cytomegalovirus exposure and HLA in healthy donors. Notes on the study in general: Some TCR beta chains (roughly 160 of them) were listed as cytomegalovirus-associated. Most TCR sequences proved rare, with some public TCRs found in many donors. In a later analysis, HLA-associated TCR beta chains were more clonally expanded than equally common others. Most subjects had HLA-A and HLA-B alleles reportedly predicted accurately by TCR beta sequences.

For this clone: The antigen is unknown.

The PCR contained 60 Vbeta and 13 Jbeta primers. Using immunoSEQ multiplex PCR, the repertoire was profiled, and TCRdb retains in-frame clones only, with some absent. The sample has some 190,000 clones, 77% seen once. V lost 1 base to trimming and J lost 1 base; unmatched junction nucleotides: 5. The CDR3 consists of 16 residues. Germline loops: CDR1 SGHNT, CDR2 YENEEA. The chain couples TRBV11-3 to TRBJ2-7; TRBD1 agrees at 9 bases. Sequencing was done on a sample of PBMCs. The receptor was isolated from a man younger than 30 in good health and CMV-seronegative. CDR3 in DNA: TGTGCCAGCAGCTTAGTGGGCGGACAGGGGTCCTACGAGCAGTACTTC. It encodes CASSLVGGQGSYEQYF.